The T cell receptor beta chain described here comes from a study of cytomegalovirus exposure and HLA in healthy donors. After removal of 2 bases from V and 4 bases from J, the junction contained 4 bases not matched to a gene. CDR3 length: 15 amino acids. From germline, CDR1 is LGHNA and CDR2 YNFKEQ. PCR was performed using 60 Vbeta and 13 Jbeta primers. Profiled with immunoSEQ multiplex PCR; TCRdb holds only in-frame clones, not every one. The sample contains roughly 160,000 clones, over 75% of which appear only once. This clonotype originated in a man between 45 and 60 years old in good health and CMV-seropositive. The chain is built from TRBV4-2 and TRBJ2-5, with 10 bases fitting TRBD2. Sequenced sample: PBMCs. The CDR3 region has the DNA TGTGCCAGCAGCCAAACCCGGACTAGCGGAGAGACCCAGTACTTC. This sequence encodes CASSQTRTSGETQYF.